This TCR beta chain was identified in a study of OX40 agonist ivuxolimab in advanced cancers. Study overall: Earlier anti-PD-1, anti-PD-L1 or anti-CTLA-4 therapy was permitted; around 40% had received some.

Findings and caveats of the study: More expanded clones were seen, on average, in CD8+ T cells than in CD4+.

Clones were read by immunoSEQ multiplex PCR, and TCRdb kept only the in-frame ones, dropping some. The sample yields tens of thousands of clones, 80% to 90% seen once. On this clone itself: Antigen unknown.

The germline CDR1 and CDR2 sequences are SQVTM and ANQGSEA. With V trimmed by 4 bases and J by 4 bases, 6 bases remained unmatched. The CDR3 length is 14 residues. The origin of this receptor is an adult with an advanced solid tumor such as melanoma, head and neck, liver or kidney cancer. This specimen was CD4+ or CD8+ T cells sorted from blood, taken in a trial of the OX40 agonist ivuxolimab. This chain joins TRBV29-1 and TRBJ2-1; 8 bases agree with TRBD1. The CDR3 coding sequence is TGCAGCGTTGTCTCGGGACAGGAATACAATGAGCAGTTCTTC. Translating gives CSVVSGQEYNEQFF.